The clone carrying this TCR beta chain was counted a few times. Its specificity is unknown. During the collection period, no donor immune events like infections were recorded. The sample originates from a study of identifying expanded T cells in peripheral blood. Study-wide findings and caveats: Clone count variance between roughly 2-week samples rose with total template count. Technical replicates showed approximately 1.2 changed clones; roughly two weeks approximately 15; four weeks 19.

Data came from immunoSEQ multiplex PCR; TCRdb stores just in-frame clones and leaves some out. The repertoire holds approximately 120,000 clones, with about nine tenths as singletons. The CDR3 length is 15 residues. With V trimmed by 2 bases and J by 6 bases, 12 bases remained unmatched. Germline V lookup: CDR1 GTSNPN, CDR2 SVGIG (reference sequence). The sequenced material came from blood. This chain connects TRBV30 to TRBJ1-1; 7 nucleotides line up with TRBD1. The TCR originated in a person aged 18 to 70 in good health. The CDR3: CAWSRQGVVLAEAFF. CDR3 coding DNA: TGTGCCTGGAGTAGACAGGGAGTTGTTCTTGCTGAAGCTTTCTTT.